This T cell receptor (beta chain) was identified during a study of blood T cell repertoires in COVID-19. At the level of the study: Both acute and convalescent COVID-19 samples were obtained from the United States, Italy and Spain.

There are 15 residues in the CDR3. From germline, CDR1 is LGHNA and CDR2 YSLEER. V lost 0 bases, J lost 2 bases, and 8 bases lay in between. Authors' analysis steps: From reference gene primer amplification, estimates of nucleated cell counts were derived. Assay: immunoSEQ multiplex PCR; the TCRdb copy retains only in-frame clones and omits some. V, J and clone size derive from that table, while D and trimming were established from the DNA sequence. The sample has 220,000 or so clones; approximately 84% are singletons. The specimen was peripheral blood. This clonotype was sampled from a woman of 80 years or more with acute or convalescent COVID-19. V and J are TRBV4-3 and TRBJ2-1, with D maybe TRBD1 (6 bases). This CDR3 is CASSQEGATYNEQFF. Here the CDR3 DNA reads TGCGCCAGCAGCCAAGAGGGGGCGACCTACAATGAGCAGTTCTTC.